This TCR beta chain was captured by sequencing in a study of shared clonotypes between healthy human individuals. The CDR3 length is 15 residues. In germline, CDR1 is MNHEY, CDR2 SMNVEV (reference sequence). The V and J ends lost 4 bases and 6 bases, in that order; junction bases with no gene match: 5. Findings and caveats of the study: Only blood samples were collected, and tissue repertoires likely differ.

Terminally differentiated effector memory CD45RA+ cells were left out of the naive CD8 fraction, which was CD45RO-negative and positively selected for CCR7. Comments on this clone: The antigen remains unidentified.

The data were produced by immunoSEQ multiplex PCR, yet TCRdb's version contains in-frame clones alone and is incomplete. The sample lists roughly 1,800,000 clones, about 95% occurring once. The genes are TRBV27 and TRBJ2-7; 14 nucleotides line up with TRBD2. What was sequenced was naive CD8+ T cells sorted from blood. This clonotype was obtained from a man aged 18-30 years in good health. This CDR3 is CASSSPGLAGGEQYF. In DNA, the CDR3 is TGTGCCAGCAGTTCCCCCGGACTAGCGGGGGGCGAGCAGTACTTC.